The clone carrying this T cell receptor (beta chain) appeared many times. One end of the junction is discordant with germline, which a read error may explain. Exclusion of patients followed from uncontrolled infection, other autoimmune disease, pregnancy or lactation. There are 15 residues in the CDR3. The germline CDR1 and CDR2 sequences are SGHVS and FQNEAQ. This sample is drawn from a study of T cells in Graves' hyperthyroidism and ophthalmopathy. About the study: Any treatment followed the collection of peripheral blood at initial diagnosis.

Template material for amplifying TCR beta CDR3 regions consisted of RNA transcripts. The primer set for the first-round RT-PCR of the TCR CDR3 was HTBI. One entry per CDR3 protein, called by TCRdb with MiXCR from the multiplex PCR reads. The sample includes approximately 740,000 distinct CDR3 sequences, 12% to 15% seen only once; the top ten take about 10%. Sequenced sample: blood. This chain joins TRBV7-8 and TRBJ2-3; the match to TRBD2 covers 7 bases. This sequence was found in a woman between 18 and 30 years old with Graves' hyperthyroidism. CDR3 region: CACRVLLADTDTQYF. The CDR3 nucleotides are TGTGCCTGCAGGGTTCTTCTAGCGGACACAGATACGCAGTATTTT. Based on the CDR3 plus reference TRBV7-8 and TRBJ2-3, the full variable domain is GAGVSQSPRYKVAKRGQDVALRCDPISGHVSLFWYQQALGQGPEFLTYFQNEAQLDKSGLPSDRFFAERPEGSVSTLKIQRTQQEDSAVYLCACRVLLADTDTQYFGPGTRLTVL.